This TCR beta chain appears in the sequencing data of a study of cytomegalovirus exposure and HLA in healthy donors. Study-wide points: It was confirmed in vitro that three of the CMV-associated chains were specific for CMV antigens. Productive rates of about 90% or about 30% were seen for most TCR beta V segments in an earlier analysis. Sequencing likely produced, as an artifact, a cluster of highly shared sequence variants.

Worth noting for this clone: Its specificity is unknown.

V dropped 0 bases and J dropped 0; count of bases not matched to a gene: 2. CDR1 and CDR2 (germline): SGHKS, YYEKEE (reference sequence). The CDR3 consists of 15 residues. Both 60 Vbeta primers and 13 Jbeta primers went into the PCR. Original handling: About 10 million shared chains were among tens of millions of unique TCR beta chains counted in a later analysis. Using immunoSEQ multiplex PCR, the repertoire was profiled, and TCRdb retains in-frame clones only, with some absent. V and J calls plus clone size are reproduced from that table; the DNA served to infer D and trimming. This table holds about 190,000 clones, around 80% found once.

This receptor was identified in a man younger than 35 in good health and CMV-seronegative. This chain links TRBV5-5 with TRBJ1-2, with TRBD1 matching 7 bases. The sequenced sample consisted of PBMCs. CDR3 region: CASSLADRANYGYTF. The CDR3 DNA reads TGTGCCAGCAGCTTGGCCGACAGGGCTAACTATGGCTACACCTTC.